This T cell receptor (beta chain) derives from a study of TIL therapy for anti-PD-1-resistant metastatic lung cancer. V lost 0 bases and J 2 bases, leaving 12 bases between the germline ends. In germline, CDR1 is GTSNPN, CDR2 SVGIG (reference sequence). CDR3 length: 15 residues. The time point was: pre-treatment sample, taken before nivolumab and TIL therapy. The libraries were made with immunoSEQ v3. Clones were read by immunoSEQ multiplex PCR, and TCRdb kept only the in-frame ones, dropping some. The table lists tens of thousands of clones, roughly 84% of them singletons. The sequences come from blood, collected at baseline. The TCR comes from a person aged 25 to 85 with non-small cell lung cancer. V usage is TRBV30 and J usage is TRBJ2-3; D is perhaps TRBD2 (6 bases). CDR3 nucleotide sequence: TGTGCCTGGAGTGTACAGCGGGCTCTCACAGATACGCAGTATTTT. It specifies CAWSVQRALTDTQYF.